This entry lists 9 T cell receptor beta chains sequenced from one sample in a study of blood T cell repertoires in COVID-19. The table came from immunoSEQ multiplex PCR; TCRdb's copy has only in-frame clones and leaves some out. The data contain about 180,000 clones, 70% to 90% of them singletons. Sequencing input: peripheral blood. The origin of the receptors is a person in their 70s with COVID-19, enrolled during active disease.

The rearrangement joins TRBV27 to TRBJ1-5, with 8 bases that match TRBD1. Germline lookup yields CDR1 MNHEY and CDR2 SMNVEV (reference sequence). The CDR3 totals 16 residues. The junction had 6 bases not matched to a gene; V was cut back by 2 bases and J by 3 bases. The CDR3 DNA reads TGTGCCAGCAGTTTAGCCGGGACAGGTCCCAATCAGCCCCAGCATTTT. It translates to CASSLAGTGPNQPQHF.

CDR3 in amino acids: CASSLRAGTDTQYF. The CDR3 DNA sequence: TGTGCCAGCAGCCTGAGGGCGGGCACAGATACGCAGTATTTT. The rearrangement joins TRBV11-1 to TRBJ2-3; the D gene is possibly TRBD2 (5 bases). The CDR3 is 14 residues long. The germline V gene encodes CDR1 SGHAT and CDR2 FQDESV (reference sequence). Trimming left V 5 bases short and J 1 base short, with 10 bases between.

V is TRBV6-5 and J is TRBJ2-1; no reliable D call. CDR3 size: 13 residues. V was trimmed by 0 bases and J by 7 bases, leaving 7 bases between them. The germline gives CDR1 MNHEY, CDR2 SVGAGI. The CDR3 sequence is CASSYSRVNEQFF. CDR3 DNA: TGTGCCAGCAGTTACTCCCGGGTAAATGAGCAGTTCTTC.

The chain couples TRBV7-9 to TRBJ2-1; 14 nucleotides line up with TRBD2. CDR3 length equals 22 residues. V shed 5 bases, J shed 6 bases, and the junction held 24 bases outside the gene matches. The germline gives CDR1 SEHNR, CDR2 FQNEAQ (reference sequence). CDR3 amino acids: CASSIPTGSRGTSGRLGNEQFF. The CDR3 DNA is TGTGCCAGCAGCATACCAACCGGGTCCAGGGGGACTAGCGGGAGATTGGGCAATGAGCAGTTCTTC.

The V gene is TRBV4-1, the J gene TRBJ1-6, with D hard to call. Trimming cost V 3 bases and J 3 bases, with 9 bases left between them. The length of the CDR3 is 15 residues. Germline CDR1 reads MGHRA; CDR2 reads YSYEKL. The CDR3 DNA follows: TGCGCCAGCAGCCAGTCTGGAGTCTATAATTCACCCCTCCACTTT. Its translation: CASSQSGVYNSPLHF.

J is TRBJ2-2 and V is TRBV28; the D is unclear. V gave up 3 bases and J gave up 4 bases, with 9 bases separating them. The CDR3 is 14 amino acids. The germline V gene has CDR1 MDHEN and CDR2 SYDVKM. CDR3: CASSFFGATGELFF. The CDR3 nucleotides are TGTGCCAGCAGTTTTTTCGGAGCCACCGGGGAGCTGTTTTTT.

This clone appeared many times. The V and J genes are TRBV19 and TRBJ1-1, with D hard to call. Germline lookup yields CDR1 LNHDA and CDR2 SQIVND (reference sequence). This CDR3 comprises 14 residues. V was shortened by 4 bases and J by 0 bases, with 9 bases between the two germline ends. CDR3 sequence reads: CASSREGVNTEAFF. Here the CDR3 DNA reads TGTGCCAGTAGTAGGGAGGGTGTGAACACTGAAGCTTTCTTT.

The rearrangement joins TRBV11-3 to TRBJ2-2; 11 bases line up with TRBD2. The trim removed 6 bases at V and 5 bases at J, leaving 5 bases unmatched. Germline lookup yields CDR1 SGHNT and CDR2 YENEEA. The CDR3 is made up of 15 amino acids. CDR3 region: CASRTSGGVTGELFF. The CDR3 DNA sequence: TGTGCCAGCAGAACTAGCGGGGGTGTAACCGGGGAGCTGTTTTTT.

The chain carries TRBV19 and TRBJ2-5; a weak D match, TRBD1 (5 bases). The germline gives CDR1 LNHDA, CDR2 SQIVND (reference sequence). V was shortened by 3 bases and J by 4 bases, with 21 bases between the two germline ends. The CDR3 covers 17 residues. The CDR3 region has the DNA TGTGCCAGTAGTATTCTGACAGACAACCCCAGGAGAGAGACCCAGTACTTC. This sequence encodes CASSILTDNPRRETQYF. The full variable domain, rest sourced from reference TRBV19 and TRBJ2-5, is DGGITQSPKYLFRKEGQNVTLSCEQNLNHDAMYWYRQDPGQGLRLIYYSQIVNDFQKGDIAEGYSVSREKKESFPLTVTSAQKNPTAFYLCASSILTDNPRRETQYFGPGTRLLVL.